This T cell receptor (beta chain) derives from a study of blood T cell repertoires in COVID-19 (dated by TCRdb to 2019 to 2021). General notes on the study: The collaborator samples originated in the United States, Italy and Spain and spanned the acute and convalescent phases of COVID-19. The material from the prospective study consisted of cDNA or gDNA derived from T cells, B-cell-depleted T cells, or PBMCs. The repertoires were released in a freely available public database meant as a resource for research on the immune response to SARS-CoV-2. Samples were obtained from the ongoing ImmuneRACE study (first 160 participants) and from over 1,000 subjects provided by 6 global collaborators. The sample metadata nearly always contained a de-identified subject ID, COVID-19 status, age in years and sex. Subjects who had been exposed to COVID-19, were actively infected with it, or had recovered from it provided the deeply sampled blood TCRbeta repertoires that made up the dataset. Where available, HLA class I and class II types were obtained from metadata supplied by the sample provider rather than from assay-based typing.

Whole blood was collected in K2EDTA tubes by collaborating institutions according to the institutions' own protocols. Collaborator samples were shipped for TCRbeta analysis as frozen whole blood, isolated PBMCs, or DNA extracted from either sample type. V lost 6 bases and J lost 5 bases, and the count of bases not matched to a germline gene is 10. The CDR3, from cysteine to phenylalanine, totals 15 residues. Only CDR3 DNA is held: 45 bases, read in frame from base 1. The germline V gene (reference sequence) yields LNHDA for CDR1 and SQIVND for CDR2. As concerns this clone: Its antigen specificity is not known. Nothing much larger sits one base from this clone, and base qualities are not available.

TCRbeta CDR3 regions were amplified from genomic DNA using the immunoSEQ Assay, a bias-controlled multiplex PCR. In the original analysis: The number of nucleated cells in each sample was estimated from the amplification of reference gene primers within the assay. Sequence reads were collapsed and filtered to measure the absolute abundance of every unique TCRbeta CDR3 rearrangement. For each sample, productive Simpson clonality was calculated as the square root of Simpson's diversity index across productive rearrangements. TCRdb mirrors the immuneACCESS table, restricted to in-frame sequences. Some clones are absent from its copies; in checked studies, under half trace to an unresolved V gene, and the reason for the others is unknown. That table gives V, J and clone size, and the DNA gave D and trimming. The sample has more than 95,000 clones on record, around 80% of them singletons. The ten largest clones capture 2% to 3% of the sample.

Overall study results and their limits: Clinical and demographic metadata were provided uncurated, with the amount varying by source and participant.

Sequences were obtained from peripheral blood. The rearrangement joined TRBV19 to TRBJ2-1, with TRBD1 matching 7 junction bases. This clonotype was sampled from a man aged 50-60 years with acute or convalescent COVID-19. The encoded CDR3 is CASSRGTADNNEQFF. In nucleotide form, the sequence is TGTGCCAGTAGCAGGGGGACAGCAGATAACAATGAGCAGTTCTTC.